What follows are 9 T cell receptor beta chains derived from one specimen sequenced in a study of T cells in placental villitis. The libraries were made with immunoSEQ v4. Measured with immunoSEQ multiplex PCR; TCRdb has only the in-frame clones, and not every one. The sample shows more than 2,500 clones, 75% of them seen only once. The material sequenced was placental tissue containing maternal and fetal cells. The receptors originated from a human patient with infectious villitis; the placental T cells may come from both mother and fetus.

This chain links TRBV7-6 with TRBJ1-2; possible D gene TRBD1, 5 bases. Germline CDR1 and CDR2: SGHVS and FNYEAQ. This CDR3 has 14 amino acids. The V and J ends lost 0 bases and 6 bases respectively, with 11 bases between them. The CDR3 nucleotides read TGTGCCAGCAGCTTAGCGGGGCAGGCCGATGGCTACACCTTC. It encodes CASSLAGQADGYTF.

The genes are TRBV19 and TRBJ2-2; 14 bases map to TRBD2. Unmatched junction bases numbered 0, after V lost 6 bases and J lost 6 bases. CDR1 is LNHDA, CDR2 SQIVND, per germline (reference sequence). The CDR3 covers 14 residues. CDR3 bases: TGTGCCAGTAGGACTAGCGGGGGGGCCGGGGAGCTGTTTTTT. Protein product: CASRTSGGAGELFF.

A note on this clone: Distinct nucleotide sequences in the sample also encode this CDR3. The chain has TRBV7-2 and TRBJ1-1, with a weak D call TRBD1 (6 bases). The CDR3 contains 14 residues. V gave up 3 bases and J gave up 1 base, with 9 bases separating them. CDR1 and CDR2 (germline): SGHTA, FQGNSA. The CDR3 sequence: CASSFSDRNTEAFF. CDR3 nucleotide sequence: TGTGCCAGCAGCTTCTCGGACAGGAACACTGAAGCTTTCTTT. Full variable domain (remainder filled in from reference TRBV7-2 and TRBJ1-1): GAGVSQSPSNKVTEKGKDVELRCDPISGHTALYWYRQSLGQGLEFLIYFQGNSAPDKSGLPSDRFSAERTGGSVSTLTIQRTQQEDSAVYLCASSFSDRNTEAFFGQGTRLTVV.

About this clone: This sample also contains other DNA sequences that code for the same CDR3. The CDR3: CASSLRSGGNYNEQFF. The DNA of the CDR3 is TGTGCCAGCAGTTTACGGAGCGGGGGGAATTACAATGAGCAGTTCTTC. J is TRBJ2-1 and V is TRBV28; 9 nucleotides line up with TRBD2. CDR1 and CDR2 (germline): MDHEN, SYDVKM. This CDR3 has 16 residues. The V segment lost 2 bases and the J segment 4 bases; nucleotides outside the gene matches: 6.

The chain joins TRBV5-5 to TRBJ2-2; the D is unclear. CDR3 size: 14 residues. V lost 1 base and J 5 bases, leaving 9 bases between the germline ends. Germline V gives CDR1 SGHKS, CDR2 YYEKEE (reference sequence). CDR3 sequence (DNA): TGTGCCAGCAGCTTGAGCCTTGCAACCGGGGAGCTGTTTTTT. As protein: CASSLSLATGELFF. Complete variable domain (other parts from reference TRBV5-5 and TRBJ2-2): DAGVTQSPTHLIKTRGQQVTLRCSPISGHKSVSWYQQVLGQGPQFIFQYYEKEERGRGNFPDRFSARQFPNYSSELNVNALLLGDSALYLCASSLSLATGELFFGEGSRLTVL.

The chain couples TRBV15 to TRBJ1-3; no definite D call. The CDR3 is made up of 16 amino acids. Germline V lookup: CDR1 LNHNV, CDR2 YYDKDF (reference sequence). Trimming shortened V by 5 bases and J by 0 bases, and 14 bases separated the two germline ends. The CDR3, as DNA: TGTGCCACCAGCTTATGGGTCCCGATCTCTGGAAACACCATATATTTT. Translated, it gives CATSLWVPISGNTIYF.

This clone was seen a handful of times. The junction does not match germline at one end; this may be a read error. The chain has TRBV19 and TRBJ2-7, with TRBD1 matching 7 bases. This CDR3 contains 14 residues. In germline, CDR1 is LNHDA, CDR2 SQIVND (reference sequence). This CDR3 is CASSLRGQGKRLRF. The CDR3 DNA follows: TGTGCCAGTAGTCTGAGGGGGCAGGGAAAGAGGCTCCGCTTC.

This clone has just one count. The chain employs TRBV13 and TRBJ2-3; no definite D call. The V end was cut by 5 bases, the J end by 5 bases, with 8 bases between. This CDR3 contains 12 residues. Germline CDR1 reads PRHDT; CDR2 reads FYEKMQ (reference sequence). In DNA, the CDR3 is TGTGCCAGCAGCCAGCAAGTAGATACGCAGTATTTT. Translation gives CASSQQVDTQYF.

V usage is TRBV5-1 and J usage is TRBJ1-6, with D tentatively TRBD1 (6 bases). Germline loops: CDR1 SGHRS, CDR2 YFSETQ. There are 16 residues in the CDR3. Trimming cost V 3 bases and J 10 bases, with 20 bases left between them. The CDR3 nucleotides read TGCGCCAGCAGCTCCGCCGGGACATCCCACGGATCACCCCTCCACTTT. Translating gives CASSSAGTSHGSPLHF.